This paragraph covers one T cell receptor beta chain sequence. The target antigen is unknown. Germline V gene sequence: CDR1 SGHDN, CDR2 FVKESK. Trimming cost V 2 bases and J 2 bases, with 21 bases left between them. The CDR3 covers 18 residues. The table came from immunoSEQ multiplex PCR; TCRdb's copy has only in-frame clones and leaves some out. Of 150,000 or so clones listed, about nine tenths are singletons. The sample originates from a study of T cell responses to AZD1222 COVID-19 vaccine. Findings and caveats of the study: Clonal diversity may have been underestimated, and the donors were mostly white British, with more females than males. The study found vaccine-associated CD4 TCRs spanning spike, dominant at 160-218 and 743-854.

The sequence was collected from an adult who received the AZD1222 COVID-19 vaccine. Material: peripheral blood, obtained 28 days after the second AZD1222 dose. The chain uses TRBV14 and TRBJ1-1; D is possibly TRBD1 (5 bases). In DNA, the CDR3 is TGTGCCAGCAGCCAAAGACTCCAGGGCCTTAGGTATAACACTGAAGCTTTCTTT. Amino acid sequence: CASSQRLQGLRYNTEAFF.